The 5 T cell receptor beta chains given below trace back to one sample, sequenced in a study of blood T cell repertoires in COVID-19. The repertoire was sequenced with immunoSEQ multiplex PCR; TCRdb's copy has only in-frame clones and lacks some. The sample gives some 130,000 clones, 84% of which show up once; 9.5% to 15% is in the top ten. What was sequenced was peripheral blood. The receptors derive from a woman aged 25 to 39 who had recovered from COVID-19.

This sequence joins TRBV4-1 and TRBJ2-7; no clear D. Germline-derived CDR1 and CDR2 are MGHRA and YSYEKL. Trimming removed 0 bases from V and 0 bases from J, with 12 bases in between. The CDR3 extends over 16 amino acids. For the CDR3, the DNA is TGCGCCAGCAGCCAAGATTATCCCCTTCGCTCCTACGAGCAGTACTTC. Translating gives CASSQDYPLRSYEQYF.

The chain carries TRBV18 and TRBJ2-7; TRBD1 might be the D (6 bases). CDR3 length equals 15 residues. Per germline, CDR1 KGHSH and CDR2 LQKENI. Trimming cost V 3 bases and J 3 bases, with 15 bases left between them. The CDR3 bases are TGTGCCAGCTCACCTTCCCCCCAGGGGAACTACGAGCAGTACTTC. Translated, it gives CASSPSPQGNYEQYF.

The rearrangement joins TRBV3-1 (or the pseudogene TRBV3-2) to TRBJ1-4, with D tentatively TRBD1 (6 bases). The germline V and J ends were trimmed by 1 base and 3 bases, with 6 bases remaining between them. This CDR3 has 14 residues. Germline V gene data show CDR1 as LGHDT and CDR2 as YNNKEL (reference sequence). The CDR3 nucleotides read TGTGCCAGCAGCCAAGCAGGGGCTAATGAAAAACTGTTTTTT. Translated: CASSQAGANEKLFF.

This chain uses TRBV5-4 with TRBJ2-5; possibly TRBD2 for D (5 bases). V lost 3 bases, J lost 3 bases, and 12 bases lay in between. Germline loops: CDR1 SGHNT, CDR2 YYREEE (reference sequence). The CDR3 extends over 14 amino acids. The CDR3 DNA sequence: TGTGCCAGCAGCTGGGCATCCGGGGAAGAGACCCAGTACTTC. Amino acid sequence: CASSWASGEETQYF.

The V and J genes are TRBV2 and TRBJ2-1; D might be TRBD1 (5 bases). V shed 1 base and J shed 8 bases, with 12 bases lying between them. This CDR3 is built from 14 residues. Germline V gives CDR1 SNHLY, CDR2 FYNNEI. The CDR3 loop is CASSEGGWGDEQFF. In nucleotides, the CDR3 is TGTGCCAGCAGTGAAGGCGGATGGGGCGATGAGCAGTTCTTC.